This passage covers 19 T cell receptor beta chains from one sample sequenced in a study of T cells in Graves' hyperthyroidism and ophthalmopathy. RNA transcripts were the template for amplifying TCR beta CDR3 regions. Using the HTBI primer set, a first-round RT-PCR was run on the TCR CDR3. TCRdb processed the multiplex PCR reads anew with MiXCR; each CDR3 protein has one entry. The repertoire has more than 550,000 distinct CDR3 sequences, nearly 45% of them found once; the top ten carry approximately 7.2%. Sequenced sample: peripheral blood or thyroid tissue (not recorded which). These receptors were obtained from an adult man with Graves' disease, either hyperthyroidism or ophthalmopathy (not recorded which).

This clonotype was found many times. The chain recombines TRBV24-1 with TRBJ1-5; D gene uncertain. The V end was cut by 3 bases, the J end by 4 bases, with 9 bases between. CDR3 length: 14 amino acids. Germline V gene data show CDR1 as KGHDR and CDR2 as SFDVKD. The CDR3 spells CATSDGQPNQPQHF. CDR3 DNA sequence: TGTGCCACCAGTGATGGGCAGCCGAATCAGCCCCAGCATTTT.

The rearrangement joins TRBV15 to TRBJ2-5, with D possibly matching TRBD1 (5 bases). Germline V gives CDR1 LNHNV, CDR2 YYDKDF (reference sequence). The ends were cut back, 3 bases at V and 4 bases at J, with 12 bases in the middle. This CDR3 has 14 amino acids. CDR3 nucleotide sequence: TGTGCCACCAGCAGGACAGCAGGTGTAGAGACCCAGTACTTC. Translating gives CATSRTAGVETQYF.

This clonotype was observed once. Here the CDR3 reads CAITTGTGEETQYF. The DNA for the CDR3 is TGTGCCATCACGACAGGGACAGGGGAAGAGACCCAGTACTTC. J is TRBJ2-5 and V is TRBV7-2; 10 positions agree with TRBD1. This CDR3 has 14 residues. Germline assignment: CDR1 SGHTA and CDR2 FQGNSA. V trimming: 10 bases; J trimming: 3 bases; junction bases outside the gene matches: 8.

V gene TRBV29-1 combines with J gene TRBJ1-2, with D possibly TRBD1 on 5 matching bases. Germline V CDR1 and CDR2: SQVTM, ANQGSEA. Trimming pared 7 bases from V and 0 bases from J, leaving 18 bases between. The CDR3 loop spans 15 amino acids. The DNA of the CDR3 is TGCAGCGCTGGGACTAGCGGGAACACTAACTATGGCTACACCTTC. Residues: CSAGTSGNTNYGYTF.

The V call is TRBV11-2, the J call TRBJ1-2, with D possibly TRBD1 on 6 matching bases. V shed 0 bases and J shed 8 bases, with 10 bases lying between them. CDR3 length equals 13 residues. Germline values: CDR1 SGHAT, CDR2 FQNNGV. The CDR3: CASSLELGGGYTF. The CDR3 DNA is TGTGCCAGCAGCTTAGAACTAGGGGGAGGCTACACCTTC.

The chain employs TRBV10-3 and TRBJ1-5; D is perhaps TRBD1 (6 bases). The CDR3 extends over 15 amino acids. V was shortened by 4 bases and J by 0 bases, with 10 bases between the two germline ends. CDR1 is ENHRY and CDR2 is SYGVKD in the germline V gene. This CDR3 reads CAISVWTVSNQPQHF. The CDR3 DNA sequence: TGTGCCATCAGTGTTTGGACAGTTAGCAATCAGCCCCAGCATTTT.

This clonotype was observed a few times. The chain carries TRBV19 and TRBJ1-4; D unresolved. Germline CDR1 reads LNHDA; CDR2 reads SQIVND (reference sequence). This CDR3 is built from 15 residues. Trimming removed 6 bases at V and 6 bases at J, with 17 bases between. CDR3 nucleotides: TGTGCCAGTAGCGCCGGACGGTTCGGGGATGAAAAACTGTTTTTT. It is translated as CASSAGRFGDEKLFF.

The chain recombines TRBV6-1 with TRBJ2-7, with unresolved D. This CDR3 has 12 residues. V was clipped by 4 bases and J by 3 bases, with 7 bases between them. CDR1 is MNHNS, CDR2 SASEGT, per germline. CDR3 in amino acids: CASSAANYEQYF. The CDR3 DNA is TGTGCCAGCAGTGCCGCAAACTACGAGCAGTACTTC.

The rearrangement joins TRBV2 to TRBJ1-4, with D tentatively TRBD1 (6 bases). Trimming stripped 3 bases from V and 7 bases from J, with 12 bases between. This CDR3 spans 14 amino acids. CDR1 and CDR2 (germline): SNHLY, FYNNEI. In DNA, the CDR3 is TGTGCCAGCAGTGACGGGGGCTGGTCTGAAAAACTGTTTTTT. Protein: CASSDGGWSEKLFF.

This clonotype was recorded once. It is unclear where the CDR3 begins or ends on the DNA, so no DNA is shown, and the CDR3 is as TCRdb lists it. The V gene is TRBV15, the J gene TRBJ1-5. Germline assignment: CDR1 LNHNV and CDR2 YYDKDF (reference sequence). The CDR3 sequence runs 16 residues, both termini included. This CDR3 is CATSRDRHFGNQPQHF.

This clonotype was counted at least ten times. The chain combines TRBV7-9 with TRBJ2-7, with D tentatively TRBD1 (6 bases). The CDR3 is 14 amino acids. The germline V and J ends were trimmed by 4 bases and 6 bases, with 16 bases remaining between them. Germline CDR1 SEHNR, CDR2 FQNEAQ (reference sequence). This CDR3 reads CASSSEGGPFEQYF. The CDR3 DNA is TGTGCCAGCAGCTCGGAAGGGGGACCCTTCGAGCAGTACTTC.

The sample holds a few counts of this clonotype. The rearrangement links TRBV12-3 or TRBV12-4 to TRBJ1-1, with a tentative D call TRBD1 (6 bases). The CDR3 covers 14 residues. The V gene lost 5 bases and the J gene lost 1 base, with 11 bases spanning the gap. The CDR3: CASSRGTPNTEAFF. The CDR3 DNA is TGTGCCAGCAGTCGAGGGACACCGAACACTGAAGCTTTCTTT.

The chain employs TRBV12-3 or TRBV12-4 and TRBJ1-5; the D gene is possibly TRBD1 (5 bases). This CDR3 spans 13 amino acids. The V end was cut by 4 bases, the J end by 4 bases, with 8 bases between. CDR3 DNA: TGTGCCAGCAGTTCGACAGCTAATCAGCCCCAGCATTTT. Protein sequence: CASSSTANQPQHF.

A few counts support this clonotype. The chain carries TRBV5-1 and TRBJ2-7; a weak D match, TRBD1 (5 bases). Germline V gene sequence: CDR1 SGHRS, CDR2 YFSETQ. V lost 0 bases, J lost 3 bases, and 10 bases lay in between. The CDR3 runs 14 residues. The CDR3 DNA reads as TGCGCCAGCAGCTTGGGGACAAGTAACTACGAGCAGTACTTC. Its translation is CASSLGTSNYEQYF.

This sequence joins TRBV4-1 and TRBJ1-1; D is unclear. CDR1 and CDR2 (germline): MGHRA, YSYEKL. The CDR3 loop spans 14 amino acids. V was shortened by 0 bases and J by 1 base, with 6 bases between the two germline ends. In nucleotides, the CDR3 is TGCGCCAGCAGCCAAGAAGCAGGGAACACTGAAGCTTTCTTT. This encodes CASSQEAGNTEAFF.

The V and J genes are TRBV10-3 and TRBJ2-7; possibly TRBD2 for D (5 bases). The V gene lost 11 bases and the J gene lost 2 bases, with 16 bases spanning the gap. The length of the CDR3 is 13 residues. Germline V gene sequence: CDR1 ENHRY, CDR2 SYGVKD. The CDR3 nucleotides read TGTGCCTGCAGTGACGGGAAGGCCTACGAGCAGTACTTC. Its translation is CACSDGKAYEQYF.

Worth noting for this clonotype: Lacking the conserved final phenylalanine or tryptophan, this CDR3 likely reflects a read error. The DNA is omitted, as the CDR3 cannot be located on it reliably, and the CDR3 follows TCRdb's listing. The chain carries TRBV6-6 and TRBJ1-4; the listed D gene, TRBD1, was not tested against the DNA. The CDR3 is 17 residues long, ends included. Germline V CDR1 and CDR2: MNHNY, SVGAGI (reference sequence). CDR3 loop: CASREEGGVISPLCGTA.

This clonotype came up many times. This rearrangement joins TRBV2 to TRBJ1-4; D is perhaps TRBD1 (5 bases). The V gene's germline CDR1 is SNHLY and CDR2 FYNNEI. V was pared by 7 bases and J by 0 bases, with 12 bases between. CDR3 size: 15 residues. CDR3 sequence (DNA): TGTGCCAGCACCAGGGACGTCTCAACTAATGAAAAACTGTTTTTT. It yields the protein CASTRDVSTNEKLFF.

The J gene is TRBJ2-5, the V gene TRBV2; tentatively, D is TRBD2 (6 bases). The CDR3 totals 15 residues. In germline, CDR1 is SNHLY, CDR2 FYNNEI. V was clipped by 4 bases and J by 0 bases, with 12 bases between them. This CDR3 reads CASSVGGANQETQYF. The CDR3 bases are TGTGCCAGCAGTGTGGGCGGGGCGAACCAAGAGACCCAGTACTTC.